The rows below give T cell receptor beta chains drawn from one sample of a study of CD8+ T cells in alopecia areata. Using immunoSEQ multiplex PCR, the repertoire was profiled, and TCRdb retains in-frame clones only, with some absent. Seen here are 150,000 to 200,000 clones, about 67% observed once, and the top ten hold more than 9.5%. Source: CD8+ T cells sorted from blood, taken at week 0. Source of these receptors: a human donor with alopecia areata. The CDR3 runs from the conserved cysteine through the conserved F or W. Fields, in order: CDR3 length, clone size, V gene, D gene, J gene, CDR3 protein, CDR3 DNA. A D gene is named only where the DNA matches it firmly. Size is stated for part of the rows, as once, few or many counts, or as a class when the clone is expanded.

CDR3 length: 12
clone size: few
V gene: TRBV19
D gene: -
J gene: TRBJ1-1
CDR3 protein: CASSIFGTEAFF
CDR3 DNA: TGTGCCAGTAGTATTTTCGGTACTGAAGCTTTCTTT

CDR3 length: 13
clone size: -
V gene: TRBV10-2
D gene: TRBD2
J gene: TRBJ2-1
CDR3 protein: CASSVLAANEQFF
CDR3 DNA: TGCGCCAGCAGTGTACTAGCGGCTAATGAGCAGTTCTTC

CDR3 length: 12
clone size: few
V gene: TRBV6-1
D gene: -
J gene: TRBJ2-7
CDR3 protein: CASSESPSQQYF
CDR3 DNA: TGTGCCAGCAGTGAATCCCCCAGTCAGCAGTACTTC

CDR3 length: 14
clone size: -
V gene: TRBV4-1
D gene: -
J gene: TRBJ2-5
CDR3 protein: CASSQGTGGETQYF
CDR3 DNA: TGCGCCAGCAGCCAAGGAACAGGTGGGGAGACCCAGTACTTC

CDR3 length: 14
clone size: -
V gene: TRBV19
D gene: -
J gene: TRBJ2-5
CDR3 protein: CASSNSQYQETQYF
CDR3 DNA: TGTGCCAGTAGTAACTCCCAGTACCAAGAGACCCAGTACTTC

CDR3 length: 16
clone size: -
V gene: TRBV5-4
D gene: -
J gene: TRBJ2-3
CDR3 protein: CASSPAPLRLTDTQYF
CDR3 DNA: TGTGCCAGCAGCCCCGCCCCCCTACGGCTCACAGATACGCAGTATTTT

CDR3 length: 11
clone size: -
V gene: TRBV30
D gene: -
J gene: TRBJ2-2
CDR3 protein: CAWSPAGELFF
CDR3 DNA: TGTGCCTGGAGTCCCGCCGGGGAGCTGTTTTTT

CDR3 length: 15
clone size: once
V gene: TRBV6-5
D gene: TRBD2
J gene: TRBJ2-5
CDR3 protein: CASSPAGGYQETQYF
CDR3 DNA: TGTGCCAGCAGTCCCGCCGGGGGGTACCAAGAGACCCAGTACTTC

CDR3 length: 15
clone size: few
V gene: TRBV14
D gene: -
J gene: TRBJ2-3
CDR3 protein: CASSVGTSRTDTQYF
CDR3 DNA: TGTGCCAGCAGCGTGGGGACATCCCGCACAGATACGCAGTATTTT

CDR3 length: 11
clone size: -
V gene: TRBV13
D gene: -
J gene: TRBJ2-6
CDR3 protein: CASSLLGVLTF
CDR3 DNA: TGTGCCAGCAGCTTATTGGGCGTCCTGACTTTC

CDR3 length: 14
clone size: -
V gene: TRBV13
D gene: -
J gene: TRBJ2-7
CDR3 protein: CASSPGRDSYEQYF
CDR3 DNA: TGTGCCAGCAGCCCCGGCAGGGACTCCTACGAGCAGTACTTC

CDR3 length: 16
clone size: -
V gene: TRBV2
D gene: -
J gene: TRBJ2-3
CDR3 protein: CASVRRRAASTDTQYF
CDR3 DNA: TGTGCCAGCGTCAGACGGCGGGCAGCCAGCACAGATACGCAGTATTTT

CDR3 length: 12
clone size: -
V gene: TRBV7-8
D gene: TRBD2
J gene: TRBJ2-1
CDR3 protein: CASSRTGGEQFF
CDR3 DNA: TGTGCCAGCAGCCGAACGGGGGGAGAGCAGTTCTTC

CDR3 length: 15
clone size: -
V gene: TRBV2
D gene: TRBD1
J gene: TRBJ1-6
CDR3 protein: CASREHTGATSPLHF
CDR3 DNA: TGTGCCAGCAGAGAGCATACAGGGGCAACTTCACCCCTCCACTTT

CDR3 length: 12
clone size: -
V gene: TRBV9
D gene: -
J gene: TRBJ2-5
CDR3 protein: CASSRDRWTQYF
CDR3 DNA: TGTGCCAGCAGCCGGGATAGGTGGACCCAGTACTTC

CDR3 length: 14
clone size: -
V gene: TRBV29-1
D gene: -
J gene: TRBJ2-7
CDR3 protein: CSVTTRDNAYEQYF
CDR3 DNA: TGCAGCGTTACCACCCGTGACAACGCCTACGAGCAGTACTTC

CDR3 length: 16
clone size: few
V gene: TRBV6-1
D gene: TRBD1
J gene: TRBJ2-1
CDR3 protein: CASSEVWDRVYNEQFF
CDR3 DNA: TGTGCCAGCAGTGAGGTGTGGGACAGGGTCTACAATGAGCAGTTCTTC

CDR3 length: 17
clone size: -
V gene: TRBV7-3
D gene: TRBD2
J gene: TRBJ2-1
CDR3 protein: CASSLRGHSGGNGEQFF
CDR3 DNA: TGTGCCAGCAGCTTAAGAGGCCATAGCGGGGGAAACGGTGAGCAGTTCTTC

CDR3 length: 14
clone size: -
V gene: TRBV29-1
D gene: TRBD1
J gene: TRBJ2-7
CDR3 protein: CSVEWSGTGGEQYF
CDR3 DNA: TGCAGCGTTGAATGGAGCGGGACAGGGGGTGAGCAGTACTTC

CDR3 length: 15
clone size: -
V gene: TRBV5-6
D gene: TRBD2
J gene: TRBJ2-3
CDR3 protein: CASQGSGGGTDTQYF
CDR3 DNA: TGTGCCAGCCAAGGTAGCGGGGGGGGCACAGATACGCAGTATTTT

CDR3 length: 15
clone size: -
V gene: TRBV7-9
D gene: TRBD2
J gene: TRBJ2-3
CDR3 protein: CASSYASGPRDTQYF
CDR3 DNA: TGTGCCAGCAGCTACGCTAGCGGACCACGGGATACGCAGTATTTT

CDR3 length: 12
clone size: -
V gene: TRBV25-1
D gene: -
J gene: TRBJ2-1
CDR3 protein: CASSAGLGEQFF
CDR3 DNA: TGTGCCAGCAGTGCGGGTTTGGGTGAGCAGTTCTTC

CDR3 length: 18
clone size: few
V gene: TRBV29-1
D gene: TRBD1
J gene: TRBJ2-3
CDR3 protein: CSVEIRDRSKVGTDTQYF
CDR3 DNA: TGCAGCGTTGAAATAAGGGACAGGTCCAAAGTCGGCACAGATACGCAGTATTTT

CDR3 length: 13
clone size: -
V gene: TRBV4-2
D gene: TRBD1
J gene: TRBJ1-1
CDR3 protein: CASIGQGVAEAFF
CDR3 DNA: TGTGCCAGTATTGGTCAGGGGGTCGCTGAAGCTTTCTTT

CDR3 length: 15
clone size: -
V gene: TRBV19
D gene: TRBD1
J gene: TRBJ2-4
CDR3 protein: CASSTVDRAGHIQYF
CDR3 DNA: TGTGCCAGTAGTACCGTTGACAGGGCAGGGCACATTCAGTACTTC

CDR3 length: 15
clone size: few
V gene: TRBV30
D gene: TRBD1
J gene: TRBJ2-7
CDR3 protein: CAWSPGQEITYEQYF
CDR3 DNA: TGTGCCTGGAGTCCGGGACAGGAAATAACCTACGAGCAGTACTTC

CDR3 length: 16
clone size: -
V gene: TRBV2
D gene: TRBD2
J gene: TRBJ2-1
CDR3 protein: CASSSPLAGANNEQFF
CDR3 DNA: TGTGCCAGCAGTTCGCCGCTAGCGGGGGCCAACAATGAGCAGTTCTTC

CDR3 length: 11
clone size: -
V gene: TRBV7-9
D gene: -
J gene: TRBJ2-7
CDR3 protein: CASSLNHEQYF
CDR3 DNA: TGTGCCAGCAGCCTAAACCACGAGCAGTACTTC

CDR3 length: 10
clone size: -
V gene: TRBV2
D gene: -
J gene: TRBJ2-7
CDR3 protein: CASSGREQYF
CDR3 DNA: TGTGCCAGCAGCGGGCGCGAGCAGTACTTC

CDR3 length: 14
clone size: -
V gene: TRBV5-6
D gene: TRBD1
J gene: TRBJ2-5
CDR3 protein: CASSFPDRGETQYF
CDR3 DNA: TGTGCCAGCAGCTTCCCGGACAGGGGAGAGACCCAGTACTTC

CDR3 length: 11
clone size: -
V gene: TRBV20-1
D gene: -
J gene: TRBJ2-3
CDR3 protein: CSAFGGDTQYF
CDR3 DNA: TGCAGTGCGTTCGGGGGAGATACGCAGTATTTT

CDR3 length: 16
clone size: few
V gene: TRBV4-1
D gene: TRBD1
J gene: TRBJ1-5
CDR3 protein: CASSHPNGQGKQPQHF
CDR3 DNA: TGCGCCAGCAGCCACCCCAACGGACAGGGGAAGCAGCCCCAGCATTTT

CDR3 length: 13
clone size: -
V gene: TRBV29-1
D gene: -
J gene: TRBJ2-4
CDR3 protein: CSVRGVAKNIQYF
CDR3 DNA: TGCAGCGTCAGGGGGGTAGCCAAAAACATTCAGTACTTC

CDR3 length: 16
clone size: -
V gene: TRBV4-1
D gene: -
J gene: TRBJ2-2
CDR3 protein: CASSRLGTSNTGELFF
CDR3 DNA: TGCGCCAGCAGTCGTCTTGGGACTTCGAACACCGGGGAGCTGTTTTTT

CDR3 length: 14
clone size: -
V gene: TRBV6-5
D gene: -
J gene: TRBJ2-7
CDR3 protein: CASSYSSGSYEQYF
CDR3 DNA: TGTGCCAGCAGTTACTCCTCAGGTTCCTACGAGCAGTACTTC

CDR3 length: 17
clone size: -
V gene: TRBV1
D gene: -
J gene: TRBJ2-4
CDR3 protein: CTSSPTSGGIAKNIQYF
CDR3 DNA: TGCACCAGCAGCCCGACTAGCGGGGGGATAGCCAAAAACATTCAGTACTTC

CDR3 length: 14
clone size: -
V gene: TRBV21-1
D gene: -
J gene: TRBJ2-7
CDR3 protein: CASSKPGSSYEQYF
CDR3 DNA: TGTGCCAGCAGCAAACCGGGATCTTCCTACGAGCAGTACTTC

CDR3 length: 12
clone size: few
V gene: TRBV6-1
D gene: -
J gene: TRBJ1-2
CDR3 protein: CASSAGGGGYTF
CDR3 DNA: TGTGCCAGCTCCGCCGGGGGCGGTGGCTACACCTTC

CDR3 length: 15
clone size: -
V gene: TRBV6-5
D gene: -
J gene: TRBJ1-4
CDR3 protein: CASSYLEPSREKLFF
CDR3 DNA: TGTGCCAGCAGTTACTTAGAACCCAGTCGGGAAAAACTGTTTTTT

CDR3 length: 20
clone size: -
V gene: TRBV10-2
D gene: TRBD2
J gene: TRBJ2-1
CDR3 protein: CASSESTILAGVSSYNEQFF
CDR3 DNA: TGCGCCAGCAGTGAGTCGACCATCCTAGCGGGGGTGAGCTCCTACAATGAGCAGTTCTTC

CDR3 length: 15
clone size: -
V gene: TRBV14
D gene: -
J gene: TRBJ2-7
CDR3 protein: CASSQDFTSSYEQYF
CDR3 DNA: TGTGCCAGCAGCCAAGATTTCACGAGCTCCTACGAGCAGTACTTC

CDR3 length: 15
clone size: -
V gene: TRBV4-1
D gene: TRBD1
J gene: TRBJ1-1
CDR3 protein: CASSQYTGESTEAFF
CDR3 DNA: TGCGCCAGCAGCCAATATACAGGGGAATCCACTGAAGCTTTCTTT

CDR3 length: 15
clone size: few
V gene: TRBV4-1
D gene: TRBD1
J gene: TRBJ1-5
CDR3 protein: CASSQASTGLQPQHF
CDR3 DNA: TGCGCCAGCAGCCAAGCCTCGACAGGGCTTCAGCCCCAGCATTTT

CDR3 length: 13
clone size: -
V gene: TRBV10-2
D gene: TRBD2
J gene: TRBJ2-1
CDR3 protein: CASMGLAGGQQFF
CDR3 DNA: TGCGCCAGCATGGGACTAGCGGGGGGGCAACAGTTCTTC

CDR3 length: 16
clone size: -
V gene: TRBV29-1
D gene: TRBD2
J gene: TRBJ2-7
CDR3 protein: CSVVSETSGGSYEQYF
CDR3 DNA: TGCAGCGTTGTCAGTGAGACTAGCGGGGGCTCCTACGAGCAGTACTTC

CDR3 length: 15
clone size: once
V gene: TRBV5-6
D gene: -
J gene: TRBJ2-7
CDR3 protein: CASSFGSRGAHEQYF
CDR3 DNA: TGTGCCAGCAGCTTCGGCTCCAGGGGGGCGCACGAGCAGTACTTC

CDR3 length: 14
clone size: -
V gene: TRBV7-9
D gene: -
J gene: TRBJ1-1
CDR3 protein: CASSLHSLNTEAFF
CDR3 DNA: TGTGCCAGCAGCTTACACAGTCTGAACACTGAAGCTTTCTTT

CDR3 length: 19
clone size: -
V gene: TRBV14
D gene: TRBD2
J gene: TRBJ2-1
CDR3 protein: CASSQDPWRGGARPNEQFF
CDR3 DNA: TGTGCCAGCAGCCAAGATCCCTGGCGGGGGGGTGCGCGACCGAATGAGCAGTTCTTC

CDR3 length: 13
clone size: -
V gene: TRBV30
D gene: TRBD1
J gene: TRBJ2-2
CDR3 protein: CAWSRQGAGELFF
CDR3 DNA: TGTGCCTGGAGTCGACAGGGGGCCGGGGAGCTGTTTTTT